Listed below are T cell receptor beta chains from one sample, sequenced in a study of cytotoxic CD8 clonotypes in ibrutinib-treated CLL. Sequenced by immunoSEQ multiplex PCR; TCRdb stores in-frame clones only, minus some. The repertoire consists of tens of thousands of clones, with roughly 60% occurring once and the leading ten covering around 15%. Sequenced here: PBMCs, sampled before ibrutinib treatment. All receptors come from a human donor with chronic lymphocytic leukemia. Each CDR3 is given with its conserved first and last residue. The order of the fields is V gene, D gene, clone size, J gene, CDR3 protein, CDR3 DNA. D genes are given only for firm matches. Rows give clone size only sometimes, using once, few, many, or a class for an expanded clone.

>TRBV9|TRBD2|.|TRBJ2-3
CASSVAGGLDTQYF
TGTGCCAGCAGCGTAGCGGGGGGGCTAGATACGCAGTATTTT
>TRBV9|.|few|TRBJ1-3
CASSVGYQGSGNTIYF
TGTGCCAGCAGCGTAGGCTACCAGGGCTCTGGAAACACCATATATTTT
>TRBV6-5|.|few|TRBJ1-1
CASRRRVAGWAEAFF
TGTGCCAGCAGGAGAAGGGTCGCAGGGTGGGCTGAAGCTTTCTTT
>TRBV7-2|.|.|TRBJ2-1
CASSLLGYNEQFF
TGTGCCAGCAGCTTATTGGGTTACAATGAGCAGTTCTTC
>TRBV28|.|.|TRBJ2-7
CASSTQGGIVSYEQYF
TGTGCCAGCAGTACTCAGGGAGGAATCGTATCTTACGAGCAGTACTTC
>TRBV18|.|.|TRBJ2-5
CASSLGNSIQETQYF
TGTGCCAGCTCACTAGGGAACTCAATTCAAGAGACCCAGTACTTC
>TRBV7-8|.|few|TRBJ2-7
CASRLGRDRNDEQYF
TGTGCCAGCCGCCTGGGGCGGGATAGGAACGACGAGCAGTACTTC
>TRBV18|TRBD1|.|TRBJ2-7
CASSPPAGQGAYEQYF
TGTGCCAGCTCACCACCGGCGGGACAGGGAGCCTACGAGCAGTACTTC
>TRBV10-3|TRBD1|.|TRBJ1-1
CAISETRQGLVGNEAFF
TGTGCCATCAGTGAGACCCGACAGGGCCTGGTAGGGAATGAAGCTTTCTTT
>TRBV19|.|medium-sized|TRBJ1-2
CASTSVPYNAYGYTF
TGTGCCAGTACGTCCGTACCCTACAACGCTTATGGCTACACCTTC
>TRBV7-8|.|.|TRBJ1-1
CASSPPEVWTEAFF
TGTGCCAGCAGCCCCCCAGAGGTCTGGACTGAAGCTTTCTTT
>TRBV5-1|.|.|TRBJ1-3
CASSPGDPFSGNTIYF
TGCGCCAGCAGCCCCGGAGATCCGTTCTCTGGAAACACCATATATTTT
>TRBV7-2|.|.|TRBJ2-2
CASSPRSAGELFF
TGTGCCAGCAGCCCTCGCAGCGCCGGGGAGCTGTTTTTT
>TRBV11-2|TRBD2|.|TRBJ2-3
CASSAVGGLAGGDTQYF
TGTGCCAGCAGCGCCGTAGGGGGACTAGCGGGAGGGGATACGCAGTATTTT
>TRBV7-9|TRBD1|few|TRBJ1-1
CASSSGTGAGTEAFF
TGTGCCAGCAGCTCCGGGACAGGAGCCGGCACTGAAGCTTTCTTT
>TRBV5-8|.|few|TRBJ2-7
CASSRAGAEQYF
TGTGCCAGCAGCCGGGCCGGGGCCGAGCAGTACTTC
>TRBV5-1|TRBD1|.|TRBJ1-1
CASSLGQGALFTEAFF
TGCGCCAGCAGCCTTGGACAGGGGGCGTTGTTCACTGAAGCTTTCTTT
>TRBV5-1|TRBD1|.|TRBJ2-1
CASSLSAGGIYNEQFF
TGCGCCAGCAGCTTATCGGCAGGGGGTATTTACAATGAGCAGTTCTTC
>TRBV5-4|.|.|TRBJ1-2
CASSPFPDQNYGYTF
TGTGCCAGCAGCCCCTTTCCCGATCAGAACTATGGCTACACCTTC
>TRBV15|.|.|TRBJ2-3
CATSRVGTTDTQYF
TGTGCCACCAGCAGAGTCGGCACAACAGATACGCAGTATTTT
>TRBV7-3|.|.|TRBJ2-3
CASSLTKGDTQYF
TGTGCCAGCAGCTTAACAAAGGGGGATACGCAGTATTTT
>TRBV27|.|.|TRBJ2-7
CASSQPGHYEQYF
TGTGCCAGCAGCCAGCCGGGACACTACGAGCAGTACTTC
>TRBV30|.|.|TRBJ1-2
CAWSPGGAGGYTF
TGTGCCTGGAGCCCCGGAGGCGCTGGGGGCTACACCTTC
>TRBV11-2|TRBD2|once|TRBJ2-1
CASSLRETSGRAGEQFF
TGTGCCAGCAGCTTACGAGAGACTAGCGGGAGGGCAGGTGAGCAGTTCTTC
>TRBV6-5|TRBD2|.|TRBJ2-1
CASRGTSGGNEQFF
TGTGCCAGCAGGGGGACTAGCGGGGGGAATGAGCAGTTCTTC
>TRBV4-1|.|.|TRBJ1-6
CASSLESYNSPLHF
TGCGCCAGCAGCCTAGAGTCATATAATTCACCCCTCCACTTT
>TRBV28|.|few|TRBJ1-5
CASGATYQPQHF
TGTGCCAGCGGGGCGACTTATCAGCCCCAGCATTTT
>TRBV28|.|once|TRBJ2-2
CASSFSQFNTGELFF
TGTGCCAGCAGTTTCTCACAGTTTAACACCGGGGAGCTGTTTTTT
>TRBV9|.|once|TRBJ2-7
CASSPAGTAYEQYF
TGTGCCAGCAGCCCAGCCGGGACGGCCTACGAGCAGTACTTC
>TRBV29-1|.|.|TRBJ1-1
CSASKGGNTEAFF
TGCAGCGCCAGCAAGGGGGGGAACACTGAAGCTTTCTTT
>TRBV7-3|.|.|TRBJ1-1
CASSRTMNTEAFF
TGTGCCAGCAGCCGAACCATGAACACTGAAGCTTTCTTT
>TRBV2|.|few|TRBJ1-1
CASHRWELNTEAFF
TGTGCCAGCCACCGGTGGGAATTGAACACTGAAGCTTTCTTT
>TRBV5-8|.|.|TRBJ1-2
CASSRDKTPWYGYTF
TGTGCCAGCAGCCGAGACAAGACCCCATGGTATGGCTACACCTTC
>TRBV27|TRBD1|.|TRBJ1-2
CASSSTRYRGLDGYTF
TGTGCCAGCAGTTCGACCCGTTACAGGGGGCTGGATGGCTACACCTTC
>TRBV19|.|.|TRBJ2-1
CASTTYAGLTGDEQFF
TGTGCCAGTACTACATACGCCGGACTGACTGGGGATGAGCAGTTCTTC
>TRBV7-9|.|.|TRBJ2-2
CASSLEGRAGELFF
TGTGCCAGCAGCTTAGAGGGGAGAGCCGGGGAGCTGTTTTTT
>TRBV6-1|.|.|TRBJ2-1
CASSVSIDSINEQFF
TGTGCCAGCAGTGTGTCCATCGACAGTATCAATGAGCAGTTCTTC
>TRBV19|TRBD1|.|TRBJ1-4
CASSSTGVEKLFF
TGTGCCAGTAGCTCGACAGGGGTGGAAAAACTGTTTTTT
>TRBV7-9|.|.|TRBJ2-7
CASSHYDSLVPYEQYF
TGTGCCAGCAGCCATTATGACAGCCTGGTACCTTACGAGCAGTACTTC
>TRBV27|.|.|TRBJ1-4
CASSRKGGFNEKLFF
TGTGCCAGCAGTCGAAAGGGGGGCTTTAATGAAAAACTGTTTTTT
>TRBV6-5|TRBD1|.|TRBJ2-7
CASRGGTGREQYF
TGTGCCAGCAGGGGCGGGACAGGGAGGGAGCAGTACTTC
>TRBV2|TRBD1|.|TRBJ2-1
CASSEARGTGGGEQFF
TGTGCCAGCAGTGAAGCGCGGGGGACAGGGGGCGGTGAGCAGTTCTTC
>TRBV6-5|.|.|TRBJ1-2
CASSSGADYGYTF
TGTGCCAGCAGTTCTGGGGCGGACTATGGCTACACCTTC
>TRBV6-5|.|medium-sized|TRBJ2-3
CASAGMATDTQYF
TGTGCCAGCGCCGGGATGGCCACAGATACGCAGTATTTT
>TRBV10-1|.|.|TRBJ2-7
CASSPGPSYEQYF
TGCGCCAGCAGCCCCGGGCCCTCCTACGAGCAGTACTTC
>TRBV25-1|.|.|TRBJ2-5
CASSDWAETQYF
TGTGCCAGCAGTGACTGGGCAGAGACCCAGTACTTC
>TRBV20-1|.|few|TRBJ2-7
CSARSYEQYF
TGCAGTGCTAGGTCATACGAGCAGTACTTC
>TRBV6-5|.|.|TRBJ2-5
CASSYSLMVSETQYF
TGTGCCAGCAGTTACTCGCTAATGGTCTCGGAGACCCAGTACTTC
>TRBV7-9|TRBD1|.|TRBJ1-2
CASSLAPGTEDYGYTF
TGTGCCAGCAGCTTAGCCCCCGGGACAGAAGATTATGGCTACACCTTC
>TRBV27|.|.|TRBJ2-5
CASSLSPSGTQYF
TGTGCCAGCAGTTTATCTCCTTCCGGGACCCAGTACTTC
>TRBV6-5|.|once|TRBJ2-3
CASRGVTSTDTQYF
TGTGCCAGCCGCGGAGTCACTAGCACAGATACGCAGTATTTT
>TRBV18|.|few|TRBJ1-1
CASSPLRGRAAKGTEAFF
TGTGCCAGCTCACCGCTCCGAGGCAGGGCGGCGAAAGGCACTGAAGCTTTCTTT
>TRBV11-1|.|.|TRBJ2-7
CASSWDGPPHYEQYF
TGTGCCAGCAGCTGGGACGGACCACCCCACTACGAGCAGTACTTC
>TRBV2|.|.|TRBJ1-2
CASSDYRVDGYTF
TGTGCCAGCAGTGACTACAGGGTTGATGGCTACACCTTC
>TRBV5-1|.|few|TRBJ2-2
CASSLTQAGELFF
TGCGCCAGCAGCTTGACCCAGGCCGGGGAGCTGTTTTTT
>TRBV2|.|.|TRBJ1-1
CASSEAAGSTEAFF
TGTGCCAGCAGTGAAGCGGCAGGGAGCACTGAAGCTTTCTTT
>TRBV5-1|.|.|TRBJ2-7
CASSLHRYEQYF
TGCGCCAGCAGCTTGCACAGATACGAGCAGTACTTC
>TRBV5-1|.|.|TRBJ1-1
CASSLTGEAPEAFF
TGCGCCAGCAGCTTGACGGGGGAGGCCCCTGAAGCTTTCTTT
>TRBV14|.|.|TRBJ1-1
CASSQGFYTEAFF
TGTGCCAGCAGCCAGGGGTTTTACACTGAAGCTTTCTTT